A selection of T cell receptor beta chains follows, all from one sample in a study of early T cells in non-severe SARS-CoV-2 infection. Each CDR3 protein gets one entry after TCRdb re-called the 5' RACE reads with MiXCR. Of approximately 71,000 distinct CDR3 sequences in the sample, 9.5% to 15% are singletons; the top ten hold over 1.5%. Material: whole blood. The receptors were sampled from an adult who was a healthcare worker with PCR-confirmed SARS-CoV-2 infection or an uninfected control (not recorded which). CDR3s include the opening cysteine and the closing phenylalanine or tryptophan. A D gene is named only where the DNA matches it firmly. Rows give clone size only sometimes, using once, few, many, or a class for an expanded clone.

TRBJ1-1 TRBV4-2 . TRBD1 CASGTGQGLTEAFF TGTGCCAGCGGAACGGGACAGGGCCTCACTGAAGCTTTCTTT
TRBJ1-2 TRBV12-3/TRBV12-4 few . CASSIRAMGYGYTF TGTGCCAGCAGCATCCGGGCCATGGGCTATGGCTACACCTTC
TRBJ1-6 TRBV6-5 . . CASSYLTGSPLHF TGTGCCAGCAGTTACTTGACGGGGTCACCCCTCCACTTT
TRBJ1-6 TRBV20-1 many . CSASHQEHSPLHF TGCAGTGCTAGTCATCAGGAGCATTCACCCCTCCACTTT
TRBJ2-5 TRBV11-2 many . CASSYSLGHFDAETQYF TGTGCCAGCAGCTACTCCCTAGGACACTTCGACGCAGAGACCCAGTACTTC
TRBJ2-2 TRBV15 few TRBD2 CATSRDRAGGGTGELFF TGTGCCACCAGCAGAGATCGTGCGGGAGGTGGCACCGGGGAGCTGTTTTTT
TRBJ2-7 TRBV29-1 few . CSVTGAAEQYF TGCAGCGTGACCGGGGCCGCCGAGCAGTACTTC
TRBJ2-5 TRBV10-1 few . CASSARGRETQYF TGCGCCAGCAGTGCCAGGGGTCGGGAGACCCAGTACTTC
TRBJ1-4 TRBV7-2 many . CASSSGNEKLFF TGTGCCAGCAGCTCAGGGAATGAAAAACTGTTTTTT
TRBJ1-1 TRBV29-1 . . CSVVLTTGRTEAFF TGCAGCGTTGTACTTACGACAGGTCGAACTGAAGCTTTCTTT
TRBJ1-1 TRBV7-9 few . CASSLVTEAFF TGTGCCAGCAGCTTAGTAACTGAAGCTTTCTTT
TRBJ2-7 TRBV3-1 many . CASSQYDSSYEQYF TGTGCCAGCAGCCAATACGACAGCTCCTACGAGCAGTACTTC
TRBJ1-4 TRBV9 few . CASSGGQMGKLFF TGTGCCAGCAGCGGCGGACAGATGGGAAAACTGTTTTTT
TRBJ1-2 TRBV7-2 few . CASSLGGTRDYGYTF TGTGCCAGCAGCTTAGGAGGGACGAGGGACTATGGCTACACCTTC
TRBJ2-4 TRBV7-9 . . CASSATVAKNIQYF TGTGCCAGCAGCGCCACAGTAGCCAAAAACATTCAGTACTTC
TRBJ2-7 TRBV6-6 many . CASSYPPGEGPEQYF TGTGCCAGCAGTTACCCCCCGGGAGAGGGCCCCGAGCAGTACTTC
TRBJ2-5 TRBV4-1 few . CASSQAEGSVRETQYF TGCGCCAGCAGCCAAGCTGAGGGGTCCGTGAGAGAGACCCAGTACTTC
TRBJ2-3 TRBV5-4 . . CASSPGQSLTDTQYF TGTGCCAGCAGCCCGGGGCAGAGTCTCACAGATACGCAGTATTTT
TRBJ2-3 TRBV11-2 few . CASSSTFGVTDTQYF TGTGCCAGCAGCTCCACCTTTGGGGTCACAGATACGCAGTATTTT
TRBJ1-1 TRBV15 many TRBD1 CATSRGQGATEAFF TGTGCCACCAGCAGAGGACAGGGGGCCACTGAAGCTTTCTTT
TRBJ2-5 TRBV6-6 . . CASSYGRVQETQYF TGTGCCAGCAGTTACGGCAGGGTCCAAGAGACTCAGTACTTC
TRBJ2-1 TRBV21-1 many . CASSKARDEQFF TGTGCCAGCAGCAAAGCCAGGGATGAGCAGTTCTTC
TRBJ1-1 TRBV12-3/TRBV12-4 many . CASSLAEFPENTEAFF TGTGCCAGCAGTTTAGCCGAGTTCCCTGAGAACACTGAAGCTTTCTTT
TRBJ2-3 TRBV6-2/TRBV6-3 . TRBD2 CASSYSNPTSVFADTQYF TGTGCCAGCAGTTACTCGAATCCGACTAGCGTGTTTGCAGATACGCAGTATTTT
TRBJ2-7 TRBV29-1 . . CSVQRRYEQYF TGCAGCGTACAACGGCGGTACGAGCAGTACTTC
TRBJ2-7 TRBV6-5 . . CASSYSGGALSYEQYF TGTGCCAGCAGTTACTCGGGGGGCGCCCTCTCCTACGAGCAGTACTTC
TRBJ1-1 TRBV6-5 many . CASSLGREATEAFF TGTGCCAGCAGCCTGGGCCGGGAAGCAACTGAAGCTTTCTTT
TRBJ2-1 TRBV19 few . CASIGVISYNEQFF TGTGCCAGTATTGGAGTGATCTCCTACAATGAGCAGTTCTTC
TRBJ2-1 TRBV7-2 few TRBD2 CASSLVSGGAVGNEQFF TGTGCCAGCAGCTTAGTTAGCGGGGGGGCCGTAGGCAATGAGCAGTTCTTC
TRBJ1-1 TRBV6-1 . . CASTTDVLGAFF TGTGCCAGCACTACGGACGTTTTGGGTGCTTTCTTT
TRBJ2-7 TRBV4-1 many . CASSDRAQAPYEQYF TGCGCCAGCAGCGACCGGGCCCAGGCGCCCTACGAGCAGTACTTC
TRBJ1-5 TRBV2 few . CASSGADFEPQHF TGTGCCAGCAGTGGGGCCGACTTTGAGCCCCAGCATTTT
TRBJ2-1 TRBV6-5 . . CASSYSAGIRGFYNEQFF TGTGCCAGCAGTTACAGCGCGGGGATAAGGGGGTTTTACAATGAGCAGTTCTTC
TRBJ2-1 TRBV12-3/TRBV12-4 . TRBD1 CASRDRDYNEQFF TGTGCCAGCCGGGACAGAGACTACAATGAGCAGTTCTTC
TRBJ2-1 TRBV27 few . CASSLPLYAPRRNYNEQFF TGTGCCAGCAGTTTACCTCTCTACGCCCCGCGTCGGAACTACAATGAGCAGTTCTTC
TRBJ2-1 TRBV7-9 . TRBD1 CASSPTGQASSEQFF TGTGCCAGCAGCCCAACGGGACAGGCCTCAAGTGAGCAGTTCTTC
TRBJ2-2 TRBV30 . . CAWRTRRANTGELFF TGTGCCTGGAGAACCCGGAGGGCGAACACCGGGGAGCTGTTTTTT
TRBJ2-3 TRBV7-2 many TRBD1 CASSSQTGGSTDTQYF TGTGCCAGCAGCTCCCAGACAGGGGGAAGCACAGATACGCAGTATTTT
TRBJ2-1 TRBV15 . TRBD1 CATSRETGGSDEQFF TGTGCCACCAGCAGAGAAACAGGGGGCAGCGATGAGCAGTTCTTC
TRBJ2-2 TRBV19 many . CASSRGQSVTGELFF TGTGCCAGTAGTCGTGGCCAGTCCGTCACCGGGGAGCTGTTTTTT
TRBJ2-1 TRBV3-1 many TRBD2 CASSRGLALAEQFF TGTGCCAGCAGCCGGGGACTAGCTCTCGCTGAGCAGTTCTTC
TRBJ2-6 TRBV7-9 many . CASSYFSGANVLTF TGTGCCAGCAGCTACTTCTCCGGGGCCAACGTCCTGACTTTC
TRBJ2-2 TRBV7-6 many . CASSGISGALGELFF TGTGCCAGCAGCGGGATTTCGGGGGCTCTCGGGGAGCTGTTTTTT
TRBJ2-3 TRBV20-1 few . CSARIPGYTDTQYF TGCAGTGCTAGAATCCCGGGGTACACAGATACGCAGTATTTT
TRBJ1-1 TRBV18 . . CASSLLPARGTEAFF TGTGCCAGCTCACTACTCCCGGCCCGAGGCACTGAAGCTTTCTTT
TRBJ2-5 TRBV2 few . CASTGRDNQETQYF TGTGCCAGCACCGGGCGAGACAACCAAGAGACCCAGTACTTC
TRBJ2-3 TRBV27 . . CASSSPTDTQYF TGTGCCAGCAGTTCCCCCACAGATACGCAGTATTTT
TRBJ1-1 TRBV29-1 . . CSVENSWITEAFF TGCAGCGTTGAAAATTCGTGGATCACTGAAGCTTTCTTT
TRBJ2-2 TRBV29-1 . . CSATTVGELFF TGCAGCGCCACGACAGTCGGGGAGCTGTTTTTT
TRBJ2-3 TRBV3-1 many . CASSLSADTQYF TGTGCCAGCAGCCTCAGTGCAGATACGCAGTATTTT
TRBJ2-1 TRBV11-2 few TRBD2 CASSLVLAALFNEQFF TGTGCCAGCAGCTTAGTACTAGCGGCCCTTTTCAATGAGCAGTTCTTC
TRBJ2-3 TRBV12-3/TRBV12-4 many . CASSFQDGTDTQYF TGTGCCAGCAGTTTTCAAGACGGCACAGATACGCAGTATTTT
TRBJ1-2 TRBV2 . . CAGASGHNYGYTF TGTGCCGGCGCTTCGGGCCATAACTATGGCTACACCTTC
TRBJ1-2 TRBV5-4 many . CASSLRDDYGYTF TGTGCCAGCAGCTTAAGGGATGACTATGGCTACACCTTC
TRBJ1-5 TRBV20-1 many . CSAPPLGDSNQPQHF TGCAGTGCTCCACCTCTTGGGGATAGCAATCAGCCCCAGCATTTT
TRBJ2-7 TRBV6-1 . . CASSPAVSSYEQYF TGTGCCAGCAGCCCGGCGGTGAGCTCCTACGAGCAGTACTTC